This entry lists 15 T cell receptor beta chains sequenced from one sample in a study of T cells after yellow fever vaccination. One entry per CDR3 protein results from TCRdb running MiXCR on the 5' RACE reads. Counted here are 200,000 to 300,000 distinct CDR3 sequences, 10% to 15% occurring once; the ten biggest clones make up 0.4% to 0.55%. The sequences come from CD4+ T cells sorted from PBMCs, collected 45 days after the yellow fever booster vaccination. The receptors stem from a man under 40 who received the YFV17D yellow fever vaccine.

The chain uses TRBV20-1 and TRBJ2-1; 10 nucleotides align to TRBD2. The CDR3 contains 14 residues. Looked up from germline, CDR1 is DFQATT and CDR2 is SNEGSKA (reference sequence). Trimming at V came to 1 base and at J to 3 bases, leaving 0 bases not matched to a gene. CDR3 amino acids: CSARASGSYNEQFF. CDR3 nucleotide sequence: TGCAGTGCTAGAGCTAGCGGGAGCTACAATGAGCAGTTCTTC.

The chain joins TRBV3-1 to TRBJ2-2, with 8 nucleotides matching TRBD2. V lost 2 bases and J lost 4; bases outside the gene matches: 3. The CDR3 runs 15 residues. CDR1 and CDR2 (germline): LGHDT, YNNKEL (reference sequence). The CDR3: CASSQIRGGTGELFF. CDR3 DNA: TGTGCCAGCAGCCAAATCCGGGGGGGCACCGGGGAGCTGTTTTTT.

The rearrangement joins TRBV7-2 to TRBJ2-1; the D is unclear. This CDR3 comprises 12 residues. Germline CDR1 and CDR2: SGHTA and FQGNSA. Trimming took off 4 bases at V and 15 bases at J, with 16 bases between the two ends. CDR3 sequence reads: CASSSAPALGFF. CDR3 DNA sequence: TGTGCCAGCAGCTCCGCCCCCGCCCTCGGGTTCTTC.

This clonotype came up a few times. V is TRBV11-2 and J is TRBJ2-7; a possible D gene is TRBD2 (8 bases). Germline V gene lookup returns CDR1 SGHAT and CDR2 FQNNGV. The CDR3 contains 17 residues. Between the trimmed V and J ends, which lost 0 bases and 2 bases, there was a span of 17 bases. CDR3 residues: CASSLDGRGQHPYEQYF. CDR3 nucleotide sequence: TGTGCCAGCAGCTTAGACGGGAGGGGGCAACATCCCTACGAGCAGTACTTC.

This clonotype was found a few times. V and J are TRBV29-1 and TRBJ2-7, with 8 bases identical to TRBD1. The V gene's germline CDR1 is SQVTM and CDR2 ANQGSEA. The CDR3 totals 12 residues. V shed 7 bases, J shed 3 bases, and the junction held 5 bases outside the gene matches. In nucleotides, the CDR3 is TGCAGCGCGCGACAGGGGTACTACGAGCAGTACTTC. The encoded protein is CSARQGYYEQYF.

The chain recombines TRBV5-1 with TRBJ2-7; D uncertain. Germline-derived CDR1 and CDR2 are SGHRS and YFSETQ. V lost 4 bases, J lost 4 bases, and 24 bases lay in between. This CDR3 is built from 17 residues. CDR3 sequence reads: CASSRNPDARGIYEQYF. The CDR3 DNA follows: TGCGCCAGCAGCCGAAATCCGGACGCTCGAGGAATATACGAGCAGTACTTC. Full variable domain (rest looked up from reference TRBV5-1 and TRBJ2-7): KAGVTQTPRYLIKTRGQQVTLSCSPISGHRSVSWYQQTPGQGLQFLFEYFSETQRNKGNFPGRFSGRQFSNSRSEMNVSTLELGDSALYLCASSRNPDARGIYEQYFGPGTRLTVT.

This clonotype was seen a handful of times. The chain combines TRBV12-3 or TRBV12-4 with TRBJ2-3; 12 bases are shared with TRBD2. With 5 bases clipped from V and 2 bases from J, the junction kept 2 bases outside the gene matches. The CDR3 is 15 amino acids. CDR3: CASSASGRATDTQYF. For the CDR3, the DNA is TGTGCCAGCAGTGCTAGCGGGAGGGCCACAGATACGCAGTATTTT.

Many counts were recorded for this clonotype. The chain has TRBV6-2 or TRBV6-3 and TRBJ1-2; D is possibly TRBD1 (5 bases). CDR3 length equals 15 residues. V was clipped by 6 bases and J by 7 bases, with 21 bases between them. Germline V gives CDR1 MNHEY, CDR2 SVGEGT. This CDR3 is CASRPDWTPASGYTF. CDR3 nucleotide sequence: TGTGCCAGCAGACCAGACTGGACACCCGCTAGTGGCTACACCTTC.

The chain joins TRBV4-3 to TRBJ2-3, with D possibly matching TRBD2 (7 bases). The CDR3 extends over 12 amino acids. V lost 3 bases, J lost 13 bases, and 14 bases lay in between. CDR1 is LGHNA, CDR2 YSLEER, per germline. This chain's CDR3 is CASSHSRGPKYF. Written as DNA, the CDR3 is TGCGCCAGCAGCCACTCGCGGGGGCCAAAGTATTTT.

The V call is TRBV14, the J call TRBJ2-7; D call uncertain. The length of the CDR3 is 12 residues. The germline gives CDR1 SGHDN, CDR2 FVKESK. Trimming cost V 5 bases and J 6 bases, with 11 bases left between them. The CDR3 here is CASSGFRSEQYF. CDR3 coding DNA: TGTGCCAGCAGCGGGTTCCGGAGCGAGCAGTACTTC. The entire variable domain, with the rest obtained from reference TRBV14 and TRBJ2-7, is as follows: EAGVTQFPSHSVIEKGQTVTLRCDPISGHDNLYWYRRVMGKEIKFLLHFVKESKQDESGMPNNRFLAERTGGTYSTLKVQPAELEDSGVYFCASSGFRSEQYFGPGTRLTVT.

The CDR3, as DNA: TGTGCCAGCAGCTTGTCCGGGACAGGGATTTTCGAGCAGTACTTC. Translated: CASSLSGTGIFEQYF. The gene calls are TRBV5-4 and TRBJ2-7; TRBD1 aligns across 9 bases. The germline V gene has CDR1 SGHNT and CDR2 YYREEE (reference sequence). After removal of 1 base from V and 6 bases from J, the junction contained 8 bases not matched to a gene. The CDR3 runs to 15 residues.

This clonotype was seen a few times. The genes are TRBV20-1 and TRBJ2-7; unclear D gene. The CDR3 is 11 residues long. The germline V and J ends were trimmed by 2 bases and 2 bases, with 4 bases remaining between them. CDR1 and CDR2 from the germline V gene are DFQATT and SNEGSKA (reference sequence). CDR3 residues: CSARQAYEQYF. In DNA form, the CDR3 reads TGCAGTGCTAGACAGGCCTACGAGCAGTACTTC.

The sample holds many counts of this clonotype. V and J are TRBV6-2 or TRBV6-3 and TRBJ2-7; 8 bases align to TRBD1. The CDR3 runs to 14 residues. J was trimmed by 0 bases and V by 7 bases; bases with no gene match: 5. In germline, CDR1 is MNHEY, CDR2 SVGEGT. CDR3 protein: CASIPGQVSYEQYF. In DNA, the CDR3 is TGTGCCAGCATCCCGGGACAGGTCTCCTACGAGCAGTACTTC.

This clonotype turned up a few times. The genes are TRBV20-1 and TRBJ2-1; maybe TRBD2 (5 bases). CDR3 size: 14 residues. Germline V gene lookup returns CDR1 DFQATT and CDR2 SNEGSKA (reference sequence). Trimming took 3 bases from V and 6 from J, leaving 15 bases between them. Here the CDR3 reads CSARSSGPFNEQFF. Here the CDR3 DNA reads TGCAGTGCTAGGTCCAGCGGACCGTTCAATGAGCAGTTCTTC.

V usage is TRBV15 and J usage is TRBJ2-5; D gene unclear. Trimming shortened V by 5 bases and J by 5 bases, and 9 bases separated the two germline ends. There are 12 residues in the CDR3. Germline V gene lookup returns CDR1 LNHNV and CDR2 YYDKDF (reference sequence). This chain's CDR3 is CATSGTRETQYF. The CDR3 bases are TGTGCCACCAGCGGAACCAGGGAGACCCAGTACTTC.